This TCR beta chain stems from a study of technical replicates of blood from a handful of donors. Profiling relied on immunoSEQ multiplex PCR, and the TCRdb table lists in-frame clones only, not all of them. The sample lists tens of thousands of clones, 98% seen once, with over 0.13% in the top ten. Trimming removed 7 bases at V and 3 bases at J, with 16 bases between. Germline loops: CDR1 MGHDK, CDR2 SYGVNS. The CDR3 runs 14 residues. The chain uses TRBV25-1 and TRBJ2-7, with a tentative D call TRBD2 (6 bases). The origin of this receptor is a human donor in good health. Sample: T cells isolated from PBMCs. The CDR3 is CASKGSGFHYEQYF. The CDR3 nucleotides read TGTGCCAGCAAAGGAAGCGGGTTCCACTACGAGCAGTACTTC.